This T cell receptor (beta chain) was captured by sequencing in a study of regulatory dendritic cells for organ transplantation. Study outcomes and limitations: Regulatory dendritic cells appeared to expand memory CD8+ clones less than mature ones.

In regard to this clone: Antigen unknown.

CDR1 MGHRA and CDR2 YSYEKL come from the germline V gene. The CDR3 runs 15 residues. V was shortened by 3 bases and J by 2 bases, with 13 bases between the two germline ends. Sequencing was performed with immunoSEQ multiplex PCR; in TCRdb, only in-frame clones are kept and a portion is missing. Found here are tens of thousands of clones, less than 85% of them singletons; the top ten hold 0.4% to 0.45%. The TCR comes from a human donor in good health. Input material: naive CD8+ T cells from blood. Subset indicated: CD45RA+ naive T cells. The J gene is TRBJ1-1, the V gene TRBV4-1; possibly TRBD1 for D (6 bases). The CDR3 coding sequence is TGCGCCAGCAGCCAGAGTTGGGGGCCCAACACTGAAGCTTTCTTT. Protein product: CASSQSWGPNTEAFF.